This T cell receptor beta chain was profiled in a study of cytomegalovirus exposure and HLA in healthy donors. A remark on this clone: The antigen is undetermined. An end of the junction does not agree with germline; a read error may underlie this.

CDR3 length: 14 residues. Germline loops: CDR1 SGHTS, CDR2 YDEGEE. Study conclusions and caveats: The investigators catalogued 150 to 200 TCR beta chains as cytomegalovirus-associated. Researchers had no immune exposure information except CMV serostatus available.

It was with 60 Vbeta and 13 Jbeta primers that the PCR ran. Sequencing used immunoSEQ multiplex PCR; TCRdb keeps in-frame clones, though not all of them. This sample has under 60,000 clones; roughly 77% occur once, and the top ten carry about 3.3%. The V and J genes are TRBV5-8 and TRBJ1-1; 7 bases map to TRBD1. This receptor was identified in a woman aged 35 to 49 in good health and CMV-seropositive. The sample consisted of PBMCs. CDR3: CASSQWAGGTEAFF. The CDR3 DNA is TGCGCCAGCAGCCAATGGGCAGGGGGCACTGAAGCTTTCTTT.